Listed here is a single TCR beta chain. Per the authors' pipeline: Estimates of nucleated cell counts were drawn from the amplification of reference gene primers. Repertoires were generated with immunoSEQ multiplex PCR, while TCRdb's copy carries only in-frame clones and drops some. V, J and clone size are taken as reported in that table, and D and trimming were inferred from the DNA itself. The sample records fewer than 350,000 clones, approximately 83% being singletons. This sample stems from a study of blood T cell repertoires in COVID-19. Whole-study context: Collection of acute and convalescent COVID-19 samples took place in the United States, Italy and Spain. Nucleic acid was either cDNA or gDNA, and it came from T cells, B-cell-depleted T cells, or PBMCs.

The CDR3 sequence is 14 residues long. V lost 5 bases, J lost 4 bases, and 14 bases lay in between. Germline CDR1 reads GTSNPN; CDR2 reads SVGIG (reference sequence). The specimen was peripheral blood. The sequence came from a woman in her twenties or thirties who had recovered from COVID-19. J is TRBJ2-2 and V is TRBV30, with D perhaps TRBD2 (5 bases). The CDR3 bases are TGTGCCTGGGCCAGGAACGAGGGCACCGGGGAGCTGTTTTTT. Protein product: CAWARNEGTGELFF.